A single sample is the source of the 10 T cell receptor beta chains below, sequenced in a study of T cell responses to AZD1222 COVID-19 vaccine (dated by TCRdb to 2020 to 2022). The sample's time point label, decoded: baseline before first vaccination. The method behind the library was the immunoSEQ multiplex PCR assay. TCRdb retrieved this table from immuneACCESS and kept in-frame rearrangements only. Not all clones are present; in checked studies, unresolved V genes account for under half, and no reason is known for the remainder. Within this sample are around 97,000 clones, with less than 95% of them counted one time only. The top ten constitute around 4.8% of the sample. Material: peripheral blood, obtained on day 0 of AZD1222 vaccination. Receptor source: an adult in good health.

The DNA of the CDR3 is TGTGCCAGCAGTCACGAACGGACAGAGCAGTTCTTC. It encodes CASSHERTEQFF. The gene calls are TRBV16 and TRBJ2-1, with D possibly being TRBD1 (5 bases). V lost 6 bases and J 10 bases, leaving 13 bases between the germline ends. Germline CDR1 KGHSY, CDR2 FQNENV. The CDR3 is 12 residues long.

This clone has just one count. The DNA of the CDR3 is TGTGCCAGCAAGAGTGTGTTGGGCACCGGGGAGCTGTTTTTT. Its translation is CASKSVLGTGELFF. V gene TRBV2 combines with J gene TRBJ2-2; D call uncertain. This CDR3 has 14 residues. Germline V gives CDR1 SNHLY, CDR2 FYNNEI. Trimming left V 7 bases short and J 4 bases short, with 13 bases between.

The V call is TRBV4-1, the J call TRBJ2-1, with no clear D. Germline CDR1 and CDR2: MGHRA and YSYEKL. The CDR3 runs 13 residues. The V end was cut by 1 base, the J end by 7 bases, with 8 bases between. The DNA of the CDR3 is TGCGCCAGCAGCCAAGTGGCAGATAATGAGCAGTTCTTC. Protein: CASSQVADNEQFF.

This clone was observed a few times. As DNA, the CDR3 is TGTGCCACGGGATCGACCCATCTCTATGGCTACACCTTC. Translating gives CATGSTHLYGYTF. V is TRBV6-5 and J is TRBJ1-2, with D hard to call. The germline V and J ends were trimmed by 10 bases and 4 bases, with 16 bases remaining between them. Germline CDR1 is MNHEY and CDR2 is SVGAGI. CDR3 length: 13 amino acids.

V is TRBV5-1 and J is TRBJ2-7, with D tentatively TRBD1 (5 bases). This CDR3 contains 13 residues. V gave up 4 bases and J gave up 3 bases, with 11 bases separating them. Germline CDR1 reads SGHRS; CDR2 reads YFSETQ. CDR3 amino acids: CASSHLQGYEQYF. The DNA for the CDR3 is TGCGCCAGCAGCCATCTGCAGGGCTACGAGCAGTACTTC.

The rearrangement joins TRBV5-6 to TRBJ1-2, with D hard to call. V shed 6 bases and J shed 3 bases, with 9 bases lying between them. This CDR3 is built from 12 residues. Germline loops: CDR1 SGHDT, CDR2 YYEEEE. Written as DNA, the CDR3 is TGTGCCAGCAAGGCGGAGGACTATGGCTACACCTTC. Protein sequence: CASKAEDYGYTF.

The chain employs TRBV18 and TRBJ2-3; D is uncertain. Per the germline V gene, CDR1 is KGHSH and CDR2 is LQKENI. The V gene lost 2 bases and the J gene lost 2 bases, with 8 bases spanning the gap. The CDR3 totals 14 residues. CDR3 nucleotide sequence: TGTGCCAGCTCACCAGGCGGATACACAGATACGCAGTATTTT. Translating gives CASSPGGYTDTQYF.

Comments on this clone: At one end, the junction sequence differs from germline, possibly due to a read error. The chain joins TRBV3-1 (or the pseudogene TRBV3-2) to TRBJ1-1, with 7 bases fitting TRBD1. This CDR3 has 14 residues. Per germline, CDR1 LGHDT and CDR2 YNNKEL (reference sequence). CDR3 region: CASNQRGQHVEAFF. DNA of the CDR3: TGTGCCAGCAACCAAAGGGGACAGCATGTAGAAGCTTTCTTT.

This clone turned up a few times. This chain connects TRBV30 to TRBJ1-1; D gene ambiguous. Trimming left V 5 bases short and J 2 bases short, with 12 bases between. The CDR3 runs to 13 residues. CDR1 is GTSNPN, CDR2 SVGIG, per germline (reference sequence). CDR3 sequence (DNA): TGTGCCTGGGAGCGGACCGGAAACACTGAAGCTTTCTTT. Its translation: CAWERTGNTEAFF.

This rearrangement joins TRBV19 to TRBJ2-2; D remains unclear. The CDR3 sequence is 15 residues long. V was pared by 0 bases and J by 7 bases, with 12 bases between. The V gene's germline CDR1 is LNHDA and CDR2 SQIVND (reference sequence). As DNA, the CDR3 is TGTGCCAGTAGTATAGAGTGGTTAGCCCACGGGGAGCTGTTTTTT. Its protein is CASSIEWLAHGELFF.